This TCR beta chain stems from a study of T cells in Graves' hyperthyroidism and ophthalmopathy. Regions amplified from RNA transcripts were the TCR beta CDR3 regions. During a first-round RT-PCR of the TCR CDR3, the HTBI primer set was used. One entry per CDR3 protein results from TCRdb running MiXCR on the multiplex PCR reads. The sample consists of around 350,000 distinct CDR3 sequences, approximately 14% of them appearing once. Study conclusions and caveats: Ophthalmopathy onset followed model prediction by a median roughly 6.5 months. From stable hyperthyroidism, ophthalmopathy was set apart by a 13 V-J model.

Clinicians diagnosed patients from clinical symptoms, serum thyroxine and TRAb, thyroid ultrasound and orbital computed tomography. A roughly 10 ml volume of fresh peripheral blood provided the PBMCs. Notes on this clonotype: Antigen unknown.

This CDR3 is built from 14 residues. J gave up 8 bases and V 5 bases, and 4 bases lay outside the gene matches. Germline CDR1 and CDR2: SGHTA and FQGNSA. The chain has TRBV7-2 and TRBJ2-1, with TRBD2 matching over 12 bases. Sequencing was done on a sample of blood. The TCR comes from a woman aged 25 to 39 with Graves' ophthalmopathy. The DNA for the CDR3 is TGTGCCAGCAGCCGACTAGCGGGAGTTGATGAGCAGTTCTTC. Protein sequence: CASSRLAGVDEQFF.